Below, 26 T cell receptor beta chains from the same sample are listed, as sequenced in a study of siplizumab effects on memory and regulatory T cells (dated by TCRdb to between 2018 and 2021). Libraries were built with the immunoSEQ multiplex PCR assay. Drawn from immuneACCESS, this table holds only the in-frame rearrangements with V and J called that TCRdb kept. Clones are partly lost; checked studies trace under half to an unresolved V gene and leave the rest unexplained. The sample includes approximately 65,000 clones, with around four fifths observed a single time. Less than 4% of the sample lies in the top ten. Sequencing input: memory CD4+ T cells sorted from blood. The cell subset or site label here, explained by the study, means: unstimulated CD4+ memory T cells. The receptors stem from a human donor in good health.

V usage is TRBV29-1 and J usage is TRBJ2-5; 9 bases map to TRBD1. Germline V CDR1 and CDR2: SQVTM, ANQGSEA. The V segment lost 7 bases and the J segment 1 base; nucleotides outside the gene matches: 10. The CDR3 totals 15 residues. In nucleotides, the CDR3 is TGCAGCGCCGCCCGGACAGGGGCCTTCCAAGAGACCCAGTACTTC. As protein: CSAARTGAFQETQYF.

The chain uses TRBV29-1 and TRBJ2-6; no clear D gene. CDR1 is SQVTM, CDR2 ANQGSEA, per germline. CDR3 length: 15 residues. The V gene lost 2 bases and the J gene lost 0 bases, with 8 bases spanning the gap. In DNA, the CDR3 is TGCAGCGTTGAAAAACCGGACTCTGGGGCCAACGTCCTGACTTTC. It encodes CSVEKPDSGANVLTF.

On this clone itself: Mismatch with germline at one junction end may stem from a read error. The chain couples TRBV30 to TRBJ2-1, with D possibly TRBD1 on 6 matching bases. The CDR3 loop spans 12 amino acids. The germline V gene has CDR1 GTSNPN and CDR2 SVGIG (reference sequence). The chain's CDR3 is CAWTPPGDEQLF. DNA of the CDR3: TGTGCCTGGACTCCGCCAGGGGATGAGCAGCTCTTC. Full variable domain (rest looked up from reference TRBV30 and TRBJ2-1): SQTIHQWPATLVQPVGSPLSLECTVEGTSNPNLYWYRQAAGRGLQLLFYSVGIGQISSEVPQNLSASRPQDRQFILSSKKLLLSDSGFYLCAWTPPGDEQLFGPGTRLTVL.

The chain links TRBV2 to TRBJ2-3, with no clear D. The CDR3 is made up of 13 amino acids. Germline values: CDR1 SNHLY, CDR2 FYNNEI. V was trimmed by 7 bases and J by 1 base, leaving 9 bases between them. The CDR3 loop is CASTVEGTDTQYF. For the CDR3, the DNA is TGTGCCAGCACCGTGGAAGGCACAGATACGCAGTATTTT.

This clone was detected only once. V is TRBV7-8 and J is TRBJ2-5; D is ambiguous. The J call may be in error: the DNA end matches TRBJ2-7 better. CDR3 length: 12 amino acids. The germline gives CDR1 SGHVS, CDR2 FQNEAQ. CDR3 amino acids: CASSYVGYEQYF. The DNA of the CDR3 is TGTGCCAGCAGCTATGTAGGTTACGAGCAGTACTTC.

The CDR3 loop reads CATSRALTTNEKLFF. The CDR3, as DNA: TGTGCCACCAGCAGAGCTCTCACAACTAATGAAAAACTGTTTTTT. The chain uses TRBV15 and TRBJ1-4; D gene unclear. V lost 1 base, J lost 0 bases, and 6 bases lay in between. This CDR3 comprises 15 residues. CDR1 and CDR2 (germline): LNHNV, YYDKDF (reference sequence). The variable domain in full, completed from reference TRBV15 and TRBJ1-4, reads DAMVIQNPRYQVTQFGKPVTLSCSQTLNHNVMYWYQQKSSQAPKLLFHYYDKDFNNEADTPDNFQSRRPNTSFCFLDIRSPGLGDTAMYLCATSRALTTNEKLFFGSGTQLSVL.

This chain connects TRBV27 to TRBJ2-1; 9 bases match TRBD1. Germline trimming cut 7 bases from V and 9 bases from J; bases unmatched to any gene: 10. The germline V gene encodes CDR1 MNHEY and CDR2 SMNVEV (reference sequence). This CDR3 contains 14 residues. The CDR3 DNA reads TGTGCCAGCACGGGGGGACAGGGTAACAGTGAGCAGTTCTTC. Its protein is CASTGGQGNSEQFF.

This chain links TRBV29-1 with TRBJ1-5; 7 positions match TRBD1. This CDR3 is built from 16 residues. Germline V CDR1 and CDR2: SQVTM, ANQGSEA. Trimming cost V 0 bases and J 9 bases; bases outside gene matches: 14. CDR3 nucleotide sequence: TGCAGCGTTGAAGATAGGGGGCGACAGGCGCTTGCGCCCCAGCATTTT. This sequence encodes CSVEDRGRQALAPQHF.

The V and J genes are TRBV5-1 and TRBJ2-1, with TRBD2 matching over 10 bases. The V gene end was trimmed by 5 bases and the J gene end by 5 bases; junction bases not matched to a gene: 7. This CDR3 has 15 amino acids. Germline V lookup: CDR1 SGHRS, CDR2 YFSETQ. The CDR3 DNA reads TGCGCCAGCAGTCGCGGTCTAGCGGGAGACAATGAGCAGTTCTTC. Translation: CASSRGLAGDNEQFF. Supplemented by reference TRBV5-1 and TRBJ2-1, the full variable domain reads KAGVTQTPRYLIKTRGQQVTLSCSPISGHRSVSWYQQTPGQGLQFLFEYFSETQRNKGNFPGRFSGRQFSNSRSEMNVSTLELGDSALYLCASSRGLAGDNEQFFGPGTRLTVL.

The J gene is TRBJ1-2, the V gene TRBV18, with TRBD1 as a possible D gene (5 bases). Germline assignment: CDR1 KGHSH and CDR2 LQKENI. The CDR3 runs to 13 residues. The ends were cut back, 3 bases at V and 3 bases at J, with 8 bases in the middle. The CDR3 bases are TGTGCCAGCTCACCTACGGGGGACTATGGCTACACCTTC. Its protein product is CASSPTGDYGYTF.

The J gene is TRBJ2-7, the V gene TRBV21-1; the table gives TRBD2 as D, unverified against the DNA. TRBV21-1 is flagged as a pseudogene. The CDR3 consists of 16 residues. Here the CDR3 DNA reads TGTGCCAGCAGCAAATCCGTAGCGGGAGTAACCTACGAGCAGTACTTC. The encoded protein is CASSKSVAGVTYEQYF.

The chain combines TRBV5-1 with TRBJ1-4; D gene ambiguous. Germline V gene lookup returns CDR1 SGHRS and CDR2 YFSETQ. The CDR3 spans 15 residues. Trimming stripped 3 bases from V and 7 bases from J, with 16 bases between. CDR3 in amino acids: CASSSGRQVVEKLFF. The CDR3 nucleotides read TGCGCCAGCAGCTCTGGCCGGCAGGTAGTTGAAAAACTGTTTTTT.

The chain carries TRBV7-8 and TRBJ1-2; 7 bases line up with TRBD1. Germline CDR1 is SGHVS and CDR2 is FQNEAQ. After removal of 5 bases from V and 0 bases from J, the junction contained 6 bases not matched to a gene. This CDR3 is 15 amino acids long. The CDR3 bases are TGTGCCAGCAGCCCTCGGGGACAGCCTAACTATGGCTACACCTTC. It specifies CASSPRGQPNYGYTF.

V usage is TRBV5-1 and J usage is TRBJ2-7; TRBD1 might be the D (5 bases). V dropped 2 bases and J dropped 2 bases, with 8 bases sitting between them. The germline gives CDR1 SGHRS, CDR2 YFSETQ. The CDR3 sequence is 13 residues long. The CDR3 coding sequence is TGCGCCAGCAGCTTCGACAGCACCTACGAGCAGTACTTC. This encodes CASSFDSTYEQYF.

The chain combines TRBV19 with TRBJ2-6; possible D gene TRBD1, 6 bases. The CDR3 length is 15 residues. Germline-derived CDR1 and CDR2 are LNHDA and SQIVND (reference sequence). V shed 4 bases and J shed 0 bases, with 7 bases lying between them. Here the CDR3 reads CASSTRGSGANVLTF. The CDR3 DNA sequence: TGTGCCAGTAGTACCAGGGGCTCTGGGGCCAACGTCCTGACTTTC.

The chain carries TRBV6-1 and TRBJ2-7; D possibly matches TRBD1 or TRBD2 (5 bases each). V gave up 4 bases and J gave up 13 bases, with 23 bases separating them. Germline V gene data show CDR1 as MNHNS and CDR2 as SASEGT. The CDR3 contains 14 residues. Written as DNA, the CDR3 is TGTGCCAGCAGTGGCCGGGACGGTTCTACGAGCAAATACTTC. Translating it yields CASSGRDGSTSKYF.

The J gene is TRBJ1-2, the V gene TRBV5-1, with no clear D. This CDR3 spans 15 amino acids. The ends were cut back, 0 bases at V and 8 bases at J, with 17 bases in the middle. The germline V gene has CDR1 SGHRS and CDR2 YFSETQ. CDR3 nucleotide sequence: TGCGCCAGCAGCTTGGTCGATAGCCCCGCTAGAGGCTACACCTTC. Protein product: CASSLVDSPARGYTF.

V is TRBV29-1 and J is TRBJ1-2; no definite D call. Germline V gene sequence: CDR1 SQVTM, CDR2 ANQGSEA. The CDR3 has 12 amino acids. V lost 3 bases to trimming and J lost 3 bases, with 8 bases between them. CDR3 DNA: TGCAGCGTTGAGTGGTTGGACTATGGCTACACCTTC. Encoded protein: CSVEWLDYGYTF.

The CDR3 DNA reads TGTGCCACCAGCAGAGATTTATCGGGGTTTGCTGAAGCTTTCTTT. Translating it yields CATSRDLSGFAEAFF. The gene calls are TRBV15 and TRBJ1-1, with unresolved D. CDR3 size: 15 residues. Trimming removed 0 bases at V and 6 bases at J, with 14 bases between. Germline CDR1 is LNHNV and CDR2 is YYDKDF (reference sequence).

The gene calls are TRBV7-2 and TRBJ1-6, with no clear D. V lost 1 base to trimming and J lost 6 bases, with 13 bases between them. The CDR3 length is 16 residues. CDR1 SGHTA and CDR2 FQGNSA come from the germline V gene. CDR3 DNA: TGTGCCAGCAGCTTAGTGGCGACACCTAGTAATTCACCCCTCCACTTT. Residues: CASSLVATPSNSPLHF. Using reference TRBV7-2 and TRBJ1-6 for the parts outside the CDR3, the full variable domain is GAGVSQSPSNKVTEKGKDVELRCDPISGHTALYWYRQSLGQGLEFLIYFQGNSAPDKSGLPSDRFSAERTGGSVSTLTIQRTQQEDSAVYLCASSLVATPSNSPLHFGNGTRLTVT.

The chain carries TRBV18 and TRBJ2-4; TRBD2 agrees at 13 bases. CDR1 and CDR2 from the germline V gene are KGHSH and LQKENI. The CDR3 runs 15 residues. Unmatched junction bases numbered 2, after V lost 3 bases and J lost 6 bases. CDR3 in amino acids: CASSPGLAGANIQYF. The CDR3 nucleotides read TGTGCCAGCTCACCTGGACTAGCGGGGGCAAACATTCAGTACTTC.

The CDR3 DNA follows: TGTGCCAGCAGGTGGGATGAGCGGGAGAGGGGAACAGATACGCAGTATTTT. Its protein product is CASRWDERERGTDTQYF. This sequence joins TRBV2 and TRBJ2-3, with 8 bases identical to TRBD2. This CDR3 comprises 17 residues. The germline V gene has CDR1 SNHLY and CDR2 FYNNEI. Trimming cost V 6 bases and J 3 bases; bases outside gene matches: 14.

This chain links TRBV10-1 with TRBJ2-7; the match to TRBD2 covers 8 bases. CDR1 and CDR2 (germline): WNHNN, SYGVQD (reference sequence). The length of the CDR3 is 13 residues. V lost 6 bases to trimming and J lost 3 bases; unmatched junction nucleotides: 4. The CDR3 DNA reads as TGCGCCAGCAGACTAGCGGACGGCTACGAGCAGTACTTC. Protein product: CASRLADGYEQYF.

The V call is TRBV27, the J call TRBJ2-3; D ambiguous. Germline V lookup: CDR1 MNHEY, CDR2 SMNVEV (reference sequence). The CDR3 spans 13 residues. V gave up 7 bases and J gave up 0 bases, with 8 bases separating them. Here the CDR3 reads CASKDLSTDTQYF. As DNA, the CDR3 is TGTGCCAGCAAAGATCTTAGCACAGATACGCAGTATTTT.

The CDR3 loop reads CASSLGSLRSLWALHF. The DNA for the CDR3 is TGCGCCAGCAGCTTGGGATCCTTAAGGTCCCTTTGGGCCCTCCACTTT. The rearrangement links TRBV5-1 to TRBJ1-6; no reliable D call. Germline-derived CDR1 and CDR2 are SGHRS and YFSETQ. This CDR3 contains 16 residues. V lost 0 bases and J 14 bases, leaving 21 bases between the germline ends.

The chain joins TRBV5-1 to TRBJ1-2, with D possibly matching TRBD1 (5 bases). Trimming stripped 0 bases from V and 3 bases from J, with 15 bases between. Germline-derived CDR1 and CDR2 are SGHRS and YFSETQ. The CDR3 is 16 amino acids. As DNA, the CDR3 is TGCGCCAGCAGCTTGGACGGACGGGGAGGGGACTATGGCTACACCTTC. This translates into CASSLDGRGGDYGYTF.